One and the same sample provided the 22 T cell receptor beta chains below, sequenced in a study of T cell responses to AZD1222 COVID-19 vaccine (dated by TCRdb to the early 2020s). The receptor library was made with the immunoSEQ multiplex PCR assay. TCRdb limited this immuneACCESS table to in-frame rearrangements with V and J called. A share of clones is missing; checked studies link under half to unresolved V genes, and the rest is unexplained. This sample is represented by roughly 150,000 clones; over 90% of them were singletons. The top ten clones comprise approximately 1.6% of the sample. The time point label corresponds to: about 28 days (+/-7) after the second vaccine dose. The sequenced sample was peripheral blood, obtained 28 days after the second AZD1222 dose. Every receptor here comes from an adult who received the AZD1222 COVID-19 vaccine.

V is TRBV6-1 and J is TRBJ1-3; weak D call: TRBD1 (5 bases). V gave up 1 base and J gave up 0 bases, with 7 bases separating them. Germline V gene lookup returns CDR1 MNHNS and CDR2 SASEGT. There are 15 residues in the CDR3. This CDR3 is CASSEDRNSGNTIYF. DNA of the CDR3: TGTGCCAGCAGTGAAGACAGGAACTCTGGAAACACCATATATTTT.

V usage is TRBV5-5 and J usage is TRBJ2-1, with unresolved D. The germline gives CDR1 SGHKS, CDR2 YYEKEE (reference sequence). V lost 2 bases and J lost 5, with 11 bases in between. This CDR3 has 14 residues. The CDR3 DNA reads as TGTGCCAGCAGCTTTTTTGGAGACCACAATGAGCAGTTCTTC. Protein: CASSFFGDHNEQFF.

The table lists this clone with a count of one. The rearrangement uses TRBV28 and TRBJ1-2; 8 bases line up with TRBD1. The CDR3 contains 14 residues. Germline values: CDR1 MDHEN, CDR2 SYDVKM. After removal of 7 bases from V and 8 bases from J, the junction contained 12 bases not matched to a gene. This CDR3 reads CASKTGGQGRGYTF. The CDR3 DNA is TGTGCCAGCAAGACCGGTGGACAGGGACGCGGCTACACCTTC.

This clone has a single count. The genes are TRBV5-8 and TRBJ2-5; D might be TRBD1 (5 bases). Trimming took 0 bases from V and 4 from J, leaving 10 bases between them. Germline V lookup: CDR1 SGHTS, CDR2 YDEGEE. The CDR3 extends over 14 amino acids. The CDR3 bases are TGTGCCAGCAGCTTGGGACAGTCCTTAGAGACCCAGTACTTC. Its protein is CASSLGQSLETQYF.

The V and J genes are TRBV27 and TRBJ1-1; a weak D match, TRBD1 (5 bases). CDR1 and CDR2 from the germline V gene are MNHEY and SMNVEV (reference sequence). This CDR3 has 13 amino acids. The ends were cut back, 7 bases at V and 2 bases at J, with 11 bases in the middle. The CDR3 is CASKGGANTEAFF. In DNA, the CDR3 is TGTGCCAGCAAGGGAGGGGCTAACACTGAAGCTTTCTTT.

J is TRBJ2-3 and V is TRBV5-4; D remains ambiguous. CDR3 length: 11 residues. Per the germline V gene, CDR1 is SGHNT and CDR2 is YYREEE (reference sequence). Trimming took 4 bases from V and 2 from J, leaving 2 bases between them. The chain's CDR3 is CASSTTDTQYF. The CDR3 DNA reads as TGTGCCAGCAGCACCACAGATACGCAGTATTTT.

The chain uses TRBV7-6 and TRBJ2-7; 7 nucleotides line up with TRBD1. The CDR3 loop spans 13 amino acids. Germline V CDR1 and CDR2: SGHVS, FNYEAQ. V was pared by 1 base and J by 4 bases, with 1 base of the junction left unmatched. CDR3 bases: TGTGCCAGCAGCTTAGAGGGGGCTTACGAGCAGTACTTC. It is translated as CASSLEGAYEQYF.

The chain links TRBV11-2 to TRBJ1-5, with 10 bases lining up with TRBD1. The CDR3 has 14 residues. Looked up from germline, CDR1 is SGHAT and CDR2 is FQNNGV. Trimming removed 5 bases from V and 7 bases from J; junction bases left unmatched: 5. CDR3 in DNA: TGTGCCAGCAGCGTGGGACAGGGGAGACAGCCCCAGCATTTT. Its translation: CASSVGQGRQPQHF. The variable domain in full, with the rest retrieved from reference TRBV11-2 and TRBJ1-5, is EAGVAQSPRYKIIEKRQSVAFWCNPISGHATLYWYQQILGQGPKLLIQFQNNGVVDDSQLPKDRFSAERLKGVDSTLKIQPAKLEDSAVYLCASSVGQGRQPQHFGDGTRLSIL.

The chain's CDR3 is CASTAGTAKDYGYTF. The DNA for the CDR3 is TGTGCCAGTACCGCCGGGACCGCAAAGGACTATGGCTACACCTTC. The gene calls are TRBV19 and TRBJ1-2, with D possibly matching TRBD1 (5 bases). Germline CDR1 reads LNHDA; CDR2 reads SQIVND (reference sequence). V shed 7 bases and J shed 3 bases, with 18 bases lying between them. The CDR3 runs to 15 residues.

The genes are TRBV5-6 and TRBJ1-2; no reliable D call. Germline CDR1 and CDR2: SGHDT and YYEEEE. V lost 4 bases to trimming and J lost 2 bases, with 15 bases between them. CDR3 length: 15 amino acids. The CDR3 here is CASSAGPQMNYGYTF. The CDR3 DNA reads as TGTGCCAGCAGCGCAGGCCCTCAGATGAACTATGGCTACACCTTC.

The V call is TRBV27, the J call TRBJ2-4; possibly TRBD1 for D (8 bases). Trimming took 2 bases from V and 9 from J, leaving 14 bases between them. Germline loops: CDR1 MNHEY, CDR2 SMNVEV (reference sequence). The CDR3 has 14 residues. The chain's CDR3 is CASSLQQGGAIQYF. CDR3 sequence (DNA): TGTGCCAGCAGTTTACAACAGGGGGGGGCCATTCAGTACTTC.

The chain has TRBV28 and TRBJ1-2; 7 bases match TRBD1. CDR3 size: 15 residues. The trim removed 5 bases at V and 4 bases at J, leaving 10 bases unmatched. Germline V gene lookup returns CDR1 MDHEN and CDR2 SYDVKM. DNA for the CDR3: TGTGCCAGCAGTCTTCGGACAGGCGGCTTCTATGGCTACACCTTC. This codes for CASSLRTGGFYGYTF.

The chain carries TRBV2 and TRBJ1-1; tentative D call: TRBD1 (5 bases). CDR1 is SNHLY, CDR2 FYNNEI, per germline. Between the trimmed V and J ends, which lost 2 bases and 4 bases, there was a span of 11 bases. The CDR3 spans 14 residues. CDR3 nucleotides: TGTGCCAGCAGTGAAAGGGGACTGCTCACTGAAGCTTTCTTT. As protein: CASSERGLLTEAFF.

This sequence joins TRBV29-1 and TRBJ1-1, with 7 bases matching TRBD1. Germline CDR1 SQVTM, CDR2 ANQGSEA. Trimming at V came to 6 bases and at J to 3 bases, leaving 1 base not matched to a gene. The CDR3 is made up of 11 amino acids. CDR3 protein: CSVGTDTEAFF. CDR3 coding DNA: TGCAGCGTGGGGACAGACACTGAAGCTTTCTTT.

In its sample, this clone was seen a few times. The chain carries TRBV2 and TRBJ1-1; unclear D gene. With 4 bases removed from V and 6 bases from J, the gap between germline ends came to 12 bases. This CDR3 region has 13 residues. Looked up from germline, CDR1 is SNHLY and CDR2 is FYNNEI. Here the CDR3 DNA reads TGTGCCAGCAGTGGTGGTCCATGGGCTGAAGCTTTCTTT. This gives the protein CASSGGPWAEAFF. The variable domain in full, completed from reference TRBV2 and TRBJ1-1, reads EPEVTQTPSHQVTQMGQEVILRCVPISNHLYFYWYRQILGQKVEFLVSFYNNEISEKSEIFDDQFSVERPDGSNFTLKIRSTKLEDSAMYFCASSGGPWAEAFFGQGTRLTVV.

V usage is TRBV4-1 and J usage is TRBJ2-7; no reliable D call. CDR3 length: 14 amino acids. Trimming took off 1 base at V and 2 bases at J, with 9 bases between the two ends. The germline gives CDR1 MGHRA, CDR2 YSYEKL. The DNA of the CDR3 is TGCGCCAGCAGCCAAGGATACAGAACCTACGAGCAGTACTTC. Translated: CASSQGYRTYEQYF.

V usage is TRBV2 and J usage is TRBJ1-2; TRBD1 agrees at 9 bases. The J segment lost 4 bases and the V segment lost 1 base, leaving 1 base of the junction unmatched. In germline, CDR1 is SNHLY, CDR2 FYNNEI. The CDR3 runs to 14 residues. This CDR3 reads CASSEGDRVYGYTF. CDR3 DNA sequence: TGTGCCAGCAGTGAAGGGGACAGGGTCTATGGCTACACCTTC.

This chain joins TRBV11-2 and TRBJ2-1; D gene uncertain. There are 16 residues in the CDR3. Trimming stripped 1 base from V and 0 bases from J, with 10 bases between. Germline lookup yields CDR1 SGHAT and CDR2 FQNNGV. This chain's CDR3 is CASSLAEQSSYNEQFF. CDR3 nucleotide sequence: TGTGCCAGCAGCTTAGCAGAGCAGAGCTCCTACAATGAGCAGTTCTTC.

V is TRBV6-5 and J is TRBJ2-3; TRBD2 aligns across 7 bases. V trimming: 6 bases; J trimming: 4 bases; junction bases outside the gene matches: 4. The CDR3 is 13 amino acids. Germline values: CDR1 MNHEY, CDR2 SVGAGI. The CDR3 DNA follows: TGTGCCAGCAGGCGGACTAGGGCAGATACGCAGTATTTT. Protein product: CASRRTRADTQYF.

This sequence joins TRBV7-9 and TRBJ1-1; TRBD1 agrees at 7 bases. V lost 4 bases, J lost 0 bases, and 2 bases stayed unmatched. CDR1 and CDR2 from the germline V gene are SEHNR and FQNEAQ (reference sequence). The CDR3 spans 14 residues. CDR3 coding DNA: TGTGCCAGCAGCTGGGGACAGATGAACACTGAAGCTTTCTTT. Its translation is CASSWGQMNTEAFF.

The chain employs TRBV2 and TRBJ2-1; weak D call: TRBD2 (6 bases). The CDR3 has 14 amino acids. Germline V CDR1 and CDR2: SNHLY, FYNNEI. Deletions cut 3 bases from V and 4 bases from J, with 10 bases between. CDR3 in amino acids: CASSDLAPYNEQFF. The CDR3 DNA is TGTGCCAGCAGTGACCTAGCGCCATACAATGAGCAGTTCTTC. The full variable domain, completed using reference TRBV2 and TRBJ2-1, is EPEVTQTPSHQVTQMGQEVILRCVPISNHLYFYWYRQILGQKVEFLVSFYNNEISEKSEIFDDQFSVERPDGSNFTLKIRSTKLEDSAMYFCASSDLAPYNEQFFGPGTRLTVL.

The gene calls are TRBV19 and TRBJ1-3, with D unclear. Germline CDR1 is LNHDA and CDR2 is SQIVND (reference sequence). Between the trimmed V and J ends, which lost 9 bases and 0 bases, there was a span of 12 bases. The CDR3 spans 14 residues. DNA of the CDR3: TGTGCCAGCCTGACTCCGAGCTCTGGAAACACCATATATTTT. Its protein is CASLTPSSGNTIYF.